A single sample is the source of the 26 T cell receptor beta chains below, sequenced in a study of PD-L1 blockade in urothelial cancer. Time point: pretreatment peripheral blood. Profiled with immunoSEQ multiplex PCR; TCRdb holds only in-frame clones, not every one. The sample carries 85,000 to 95,000 clones, roughly 90% recorded once. The sequencing here drew on PBMCs, taken around atezolizumab (anti-PD-L1) treatment. The source is a man aged 60 to 75 with urothelial cancer.

V and J are TRBV4-2 and TRBJ2-6, with TRBD2 identical over 13 bases. Losses at the gene ends were 3 bases for V and 0 bases for J; bases not matched to a gene: 5. Germline V gene data show CDR1 as LGHNA and CDR2 as YNFKEQ. The CDR3 loop spans 19 amino acids. The CDR3 DNA is TGTGCCAGCAGCCAGAGGACTAGCGGGGGTGGCTCTGGGGCCAACGTCCTGACTTTC. It encodes CASSQRTSGGGSGANVLTF.

This clone has more than one count but fewer than ten. The chain uses TRBV5-4 and TRBJ1-1; tentatively, D is TRBD1 (6 bases). This CDR3 region has 14 residues. V gave up 4 bases and J gave up 5 bases, with 15 bases separating them. Germline-derived CDR1 and CDR2 are SGHNT and YYREEE (reference sequence). The CDR3 loop reads CASSPDSLGTEAFF. CDR3 nucleotide sequence: TGTGCCAGCAGCCCGGACAGTCTAGGGACTGAAGCTTTCTTT.

This sequence joins TRBV11-2 and TRBJ2-1, with 8 bases aligning to TRBD1. This CDR3 is built from 15 residues. Trimming removed 5 bases from V and 0 bases from J; junction bases left unmatched: 3. Germline V gene sequence: CDR1 SGHAT, CDR2 FQNNGV. The CDR3 nucleotides read TGTGCCAGCAGCGTAGGACAGGGCTCCTACAATGAGCAGTTCTTC. Its protein is CASSVGQGSYNEQFF.

The V gene is TRBV6-1, the J gene TRBJ2-5, with D tentatively TRBD2 (6 bases). The CDR3 covers 15 residues. Between the trimmed V and J ends, which lost 1 base and 9 bases, there was a span of 18 bases. Germline assignment: CDR1 MNHNS and CDR2 SASEGT. The CDR3 bases are TGTGCCAGCAGTGAAGGGAGGGTCGGGGAAGGTGCCCAGTACTTC. It codes for CASSEGRVGEGAQYF.

The V gene is TRBV5-6, the J gene TRBJ1-5, with 8 bases aligning to TRBD1. This CDR3 region has 14 residues. Trimming at V came to 4 bases and at J to 9 bases, leaving 9 bases not matched to a gene. Looked up from germline, CDR1 is SGHDT and CDR2 is YYEEEE. CDR3 protein: CASSPGQGSSPQHF. The CDR3 nucleotides read TGTGCCAGCAGCCCCGGACAGGGCTCTTCGCCCCAGCATTTT.

The genes are TRBV7-8 and TRBJ2-2; 8 bases match TRBD1. CDR3 length equals 15 residues. V shed 10 bases and J 0 bases; nucleotides not matched to a gene: 7. Germline V lookup: CDR1 SGHVS, CDR2 FQNEAQ. The CDR3 DNA follows: TGTGCCACTAGACAGGGGATCACGAACACCGGGGAGCTGTTTTTT. Its translation is CATRQGITNTGELFF.

This chain uses TRBV18 with TRBJ2-1; 14 positions agree with TRBD2. CDR3 length equals 21 residues. Trimming removed 1 base from V and 4 bases from J; junction bases left unmatched: 15. Germline lookup yields CDR1 KGHSH and CDR2 LQKENI. CDR3 amino acids: CASSPRRKTSGRAEAYNEQFF. CDR3 in DNA: TGTGCCAGCTCACCACGTCGAAAGACTAGCGGGAGGGCCGAGGCTTACAATGAGCAGTTCTTC.

A note on this clone: Other DNA sequences in this sample translate to the same CDR3. The chain combines TRBV5-4 with TRBJ2-3; D is perhaps TRBD2 (6 bases). This CDR3 is built from 14 residues. Germline V gives CDR1 SGHNT, CDR2 YYREEE (reference sequence). Trimming took off 0 bases at V and 1 base at J, with 6 bases between the two ends. CDR3: CASSLAGGTDTQYF. For the CDR3, the DNA is TGTGCCAGCAGCTTGGCGGGAGGCACAGATACGCAGTATTTT.

This clone was seen only once. The chain uses TRBV7-3 and TRBJ2-3; D is undetermined. The CDR3 totals 13 residues. V was trimmed by 0 bases and J by 4 bases, leaving 5 bases between them. Germline CDR1 is SGHTA and CDR2 is FQGTGA. CDR3 DNA: TGTGCCAGCAGCTTAACCAGTGCAGATACGCAGTATTTT. As protein: CASSLTSADTQYF.

This rearrangement joins TRBV5-1 to TRBJ2-7; TRBD2 aligns across 7 bases. This CDR3 is built from 16 residues. Looked up from germline, CDR1 is SGHRS and CDR2 is YFSETQ. V lost 2 bases to trimming and J lost 3 bases; unmatched junction nucleotides: 11. The DNA of the CDR3 is TGCGCCAGCAGCTTAGGCTCTAGCGGAAATTACTACGAGCAGTACTTC. Translated, it gives CASSLGSSGNYYEQYF.

The chain combines TRBV2 with TRBJ2-5; no reliable D call. CDR3 length: 14 residues. V lost 4 bases and J lost 0, with 9 bases in between. The germline gives CDR1 SNHLY, CDR2 FYNNEI. Here the CDR3 reads CASSAAQHQETQYF. CDR3 DNA: TGTGCCAGCAGTGCGGCACAGCACCAAGAGACCCAGTACTTC.

The V gene is TRBV28, the J gene TRBJ1-5, with 7 bases matching TRBD1. The V and J ends lost 5 bases and 3 bases, in that order; junction bases with no gene match: 4. The CDR3 runs to 14 residues. The germline gives CDR1 MDHEN, CDR2 SYDVKM. CDR3 DNA: TGTGCCAGCAGTCGGACAGGTCCCAATCAGCCCCAGCATTTT. This gives the protein CASSRTGPNQPQHF. The full variable domain, in which reference TRBV28 and TRBJ1-5 provide the parts outside the CDR3, is DVKVTQSSRYLVKRTGEKVFLECVQDMDHENMFWYRQDPGLGLRLIYFSYDVKMKEKGDIPEGYSVSREKKERFSLILESASTNQTSMYLCASSRTGPNQPQHFGDGTRLSIL.

This clone was detected only once. The chain couples TRBV9 to TRBJ2-7; 8 positions agree with TRBD2. The CDR3 extends over 15 amino acids. Per the germline V gene, CDR1 is SGDLS and CDR2 is YYNGEE. V gave up 4 bases and J gave up 7 bases; unmatched junction bases: 13. CDR3 protein: CASSLEAGATGEQYF. The DNA of the CDR3 is TGTGCCAGCAGCTTAGAAGCGGGAGCCACCGGAGAGCAGTACTTC.

V is TRBV6-1 and J is TRBJ1-3; D ambiguous. This CDR3 is 14 amino acids long. CDR1 and CDR2 from the germline V gene are MNHNS and SASEGT. Trimming cost V 4 bases and J 1 base, with 8 bases left between them. The chain's CDR3 is CASSVEISGNTIYF. For the CDR3, the DNA is TGTGCCAGCAGTGTCGAGATTTCTGGAAACACCATATATTTT.

V gene TRBV7-3 combines with J gene TRBJ2-1, with 13 bases fitting TRBD2. Germline assignment: CDR1 SGHTA and CDR2 FQGTGA. The length of the CDR3 is 17 residues. J lost 8 bases, V lost 5 bases, and 12 bases had no gene match. CDR3 DNA: TGTGCCAGCAGCCCCAAACTAGCGGGGGGGGTGAGCGATGAGCAGTTCTTC. Protein product: CASSPKLAGGVSDEQFF.

CDR3 residues: CASSPTRDRGPSSGANVLTF. In DNA, the CDR3 is TGTGCCAGCAGTCCTACCCGGGACAGGGGGCCGAGCTCTGGGGCCAACGTCCTGACTTTC. V and J are TRBV28 and TRBJ2-6; TRBD1 matches 12 bases. Germline V gives CDR1 MDHEN, CDR2 SYDVKM. V gave up 5 bases and J gave up 0 bases; unmatched junction bases: 11. The CDR3 consists of 20 residues.

The chain joins TRBV7-6 to TRBJ2-7, with D perhaps matching TRBD1 (6 bases). This CDR3 has 15 residues. With 1 base removed from V and 2 bases from J, the gap between germline ends came to 12 bases. The V gene's germline CDR1 is SGHVS and CDR2 FNYEAQ. The CDR3 is CASSLGRGPPYEQYF. In DNA form, the CDR3 reads TGTGCCAGCAGCTTAGGCAGGGGACCTCCCTACGAGCAGTACTTC.

This chain links TRBV5-4 with TRBJ1-4; D gene ambiguous. This CDR3 has 14 residues. Per germline, CDR1 SGHNT and CDR2 YYREEE (reference sequence). The ends were cut back, 0 bases at V and 5 bases at J, with 8 bases in the middle. Here the CDR3 DNA reads TGTGCCAGCAGCTTGGGCGGGTTCAATGAAAAACTGTTTTTT. The encoded protein is CASSLGGFNEKLFF.

This clone turned up a few times. The chain recombines TRBV4-2 with TRBJ2-1; 7 nucleotides match TRBD2. With 4 bases clipped from V and 8 bases from J, the junction kept 20 bases outside the gene matches. This CDR3 is built from 18 residues. Per germline, CDR1 LGHNA and CDR2 YNFKEQ. CDR3 bases: TGTGCCAGCAGCCCTCAAAAGCTACGCGGGAGCACCGGGGATGAGCAGTTCTTC. The encoded protein is CASSPQKLRGSTGDEQFF.

The J gene is TRBJ2-5, the V gene TRBV11-3; 7 bases map to TRBD1. CDR1 SGHNT and CDR2 YENEEA come from the germline V gene. V trimming: 5 bases; J trimming: 5 bases; junction bases outside the gene matches: 2. This CDR3 has 12 residues. The CDR3: CASSADRETQYF. CDR3 sequence (DNA): TGTGCCAGCAGCGCGGACAGGGAGACCCAGTACTTC.

The chain links TRBV7-2 to TRBJ1-5, with D maybe TRBD1 (5 bases). V was clipped by 4 bases and J by 3 bases, with 10 bases between them. From germline, CDR1 is SGHTA and CDR2 FQGNSA. CDR3 size: 14 residues. The CDR3 region is CASSSDSSNQPQHF. The CDR3 nucleotides are TGTGCCAGCAGCTCCGACAGTTCCAATCAGCCCCAGCATTTT.

The J gene is TRBJ2-2, the V gene TRBV5-4; 10 bases align to TRBD2. CDR3 length: 16 amino acids. Germline trimming cut 0 bases from V and 2 bases from J; bases unmatched to any gene: 1. Per the germline V gene, CDR1 is SGHNT and CDR2 is YYREEE (reference sequence). The CDR3 bases are TGTGCCAGCAGCTTGGGGACTAGCGGTAACACCGGGGAGCTGTTTTTT. This codes for CASSLGTSGNTGELFF.

The chain combines TRBV5-4 with TRBJ2-2; tentative D call: TRBD2 (5 bases). Germline lookup yields CDR1 SGHNT and CDR2 YYREEE (reference sequence). The V end was cut by 0 bases, the J end by 0 bases, with 9 bases between. This CDR3 is built from 16 residues. This chain's CDR3 is CASSLGAGSNTGELFF. The CDR3 DNA reads TGTGCCAGCAGCTTGGGGGCGGGCTCGAACACCGGGGAGCTGTTTTTT. Variable domain in full (rest from reference TRBV5-4 and TRBJ2-2): ETGVTQSPTHLIKTRGQQVTLRCSSQSGHNTVSWYQQALGQGPQFIFQYYREEENGRGNFPPRFSGLQFPNYSSELNVNALELDDSALYLCASSLGAGSNTGELFFGEGSRLTVL.

The CDR3 protein is CASSLASGGNNEQFF. The CDR3 DNA reads as TGTGCCAGCAGCTTAGCGTCAGGGGGAAACAATGAGCAGTTCTTC. This sequence joins TRBV7-2 and TRBJ2-1, with 7 bases fitting TRBD1. With 0 bases clipped from V and 5 bases from J, the junction kept 4 bases outside the gene matches. Germline-derived CDR1 and CDR2 are SGHTA and FQGNSA. This CDR3 spans 15 amino acids.

The genes are TRBV7-8 and TRBJ2-2; the D gene is possibly TRBD2 (6 bases). Per the germline V gene, CDR1 is SGHVS and CDR2 is FQNEAQ. The CDR3 loop spans 12 amino acids. Trimming took 4 bases from V and 7 from J, leaving 7 bases between them. The CDR3: CASSWEVGELFF. CDR3 in DNA: TGTGCCAGCAGCTGGGAGGTCGGGGAGCTGTTTTTT.

V is TRBV4-2 and J is TRBJ1-4, with 9 bases matching TRBD1. Germline CDR1 is LGHNA and CDR2 is YNFKEQ. This CDR3 is built from 17 residues. Unmatched junction bases numbered 13, after V lost 4 bases and J lost 7 bases. The CDR3 protein is CASSLSPGTGTGEKLFF. The CDR3 region has the DNA TGTGCCAGCAGCCTAAGTCCCGGGACAGGGACCGGTGAAAAACTGTTTTTT.